This T cell receptor beta chain was obtained from a study of HIV-infected children after antiretroviral therapy interruption. Study-wide background: Continuous-treatment samples came from weeks 0, 48 and 150.

Whole-study results and caveats: Naive CD4+ sequences overlapped less between time points once interruption began.

This sample's treatment: PENTA 11 planned treatment interruption arm or continuous ART arm. At least 5 million viable PBMCs were required per cryopreserved sample. Naive CD4+ CD45RA+ CD45RO- T cells were sorted from thawed PBMCs. Germline trimming cut 0 bases from V and 6 bases from J; bases unmatched to any gene: 7. The CDR3 sequence is 15 residues long. In germline, CDR1 is SGHTA, CDR2 FQGNSA. A 3' RACE protocol on RNA, with unique molecular identifiers, produced the TCR library. TCRdb re-called the 3' RACE reads through MiXCR, storing one row per CDR3 protein. Here the sample spans more than 35,000 distinct CDR3 sequences, about 6.5% being singletons. The sample holds a few counts of this clonotype. Its antigen is undetermined.

This sequence was found in a pool of human donors with HIV. This chain uses TRBV7-2 with TRBJ2-7; 8 nucleotides agree with TRBD2. The sample here was CD45RA+ CD4+ T cells from PBMCs, pooled from several time points, taken from a donor given antiretroviral therapy, either interrupted or continuous. This sample's subset: naive CD4+ CD45RA+ CD45RO- T cells. The CDR3 spells CASSLAATGGGEQYF. The CDR3 coding sequence is TGTGCCAGCAGCTTAGCCGCCACGGGAGGGGGCGAGCAGTACTTC.